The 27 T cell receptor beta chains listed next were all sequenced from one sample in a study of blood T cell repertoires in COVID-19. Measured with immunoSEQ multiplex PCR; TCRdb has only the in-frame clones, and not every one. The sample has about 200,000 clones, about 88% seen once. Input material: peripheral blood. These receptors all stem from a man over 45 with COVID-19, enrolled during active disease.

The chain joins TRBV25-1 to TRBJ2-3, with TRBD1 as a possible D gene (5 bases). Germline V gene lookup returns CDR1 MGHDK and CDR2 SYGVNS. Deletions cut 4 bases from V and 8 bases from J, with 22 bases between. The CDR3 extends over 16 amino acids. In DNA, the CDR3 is TGTGCCAGCAGTGCCACCCCCCCTGTGGCGCAGGGTACGCAGTATTTT. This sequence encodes CASSATPPVAQGTQYF.

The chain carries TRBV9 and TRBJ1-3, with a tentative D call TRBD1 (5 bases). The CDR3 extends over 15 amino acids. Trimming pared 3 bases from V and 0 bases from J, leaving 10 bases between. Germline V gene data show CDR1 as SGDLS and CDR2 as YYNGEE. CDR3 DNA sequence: TGTGCCAGCAGCGCCCAGGGCTTCTCTGGAAACACCATATATTTT. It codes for CASSAQGFSGNTIYF.

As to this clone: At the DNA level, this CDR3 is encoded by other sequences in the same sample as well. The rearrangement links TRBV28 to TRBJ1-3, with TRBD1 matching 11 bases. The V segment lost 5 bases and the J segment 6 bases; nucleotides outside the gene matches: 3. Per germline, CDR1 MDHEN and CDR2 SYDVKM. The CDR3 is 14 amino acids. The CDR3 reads CASSGTGGKNTIYF. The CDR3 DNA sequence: TGTGCCAGCAGTGGGACAGGGGGTAAAAACACCATATATTTT.

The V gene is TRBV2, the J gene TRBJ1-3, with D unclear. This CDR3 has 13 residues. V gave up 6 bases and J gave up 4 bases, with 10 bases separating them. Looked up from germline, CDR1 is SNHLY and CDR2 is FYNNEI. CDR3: CASSPDWGNTIYF. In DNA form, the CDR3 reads TGTGCCAGCAGCCCCGACTGGGGAAACACCATATATTTT.

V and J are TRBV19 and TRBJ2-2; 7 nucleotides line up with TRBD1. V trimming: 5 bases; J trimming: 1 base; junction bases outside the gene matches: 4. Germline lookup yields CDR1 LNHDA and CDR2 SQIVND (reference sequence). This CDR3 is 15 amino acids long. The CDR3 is CASSRRTGNTGELFF. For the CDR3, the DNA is TGTGCCAGTAGTCGCCGGACAGGGAACACCGGGGAGCTGTTTTTT.

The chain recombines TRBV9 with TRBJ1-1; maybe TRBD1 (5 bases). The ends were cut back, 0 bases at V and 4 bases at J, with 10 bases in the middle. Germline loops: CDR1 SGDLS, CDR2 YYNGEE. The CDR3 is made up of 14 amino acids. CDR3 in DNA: TGTGCCAGCAGCGTAGCAGGGCCAACCACTGAAGCTTTCTTT. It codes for CASSVAGPTTEAFF.

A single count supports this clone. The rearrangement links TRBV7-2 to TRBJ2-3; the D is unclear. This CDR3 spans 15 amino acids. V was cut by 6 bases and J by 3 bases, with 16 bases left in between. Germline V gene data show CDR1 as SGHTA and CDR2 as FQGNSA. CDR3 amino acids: CASSPKLRQTDTQYF. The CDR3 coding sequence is TGTGCCAGCAGTCCAAAGTTGAGGCAAACAGATACGCAGTATTTT.

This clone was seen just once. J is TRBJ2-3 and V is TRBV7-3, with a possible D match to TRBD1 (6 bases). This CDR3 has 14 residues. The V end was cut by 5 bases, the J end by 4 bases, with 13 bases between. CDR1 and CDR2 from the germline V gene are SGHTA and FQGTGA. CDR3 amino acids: CASSPDRLADTQYF. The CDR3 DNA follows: TGTGCCAGCAGCCCCGACAGGTTGGCAGATACGCAGTATTTT.

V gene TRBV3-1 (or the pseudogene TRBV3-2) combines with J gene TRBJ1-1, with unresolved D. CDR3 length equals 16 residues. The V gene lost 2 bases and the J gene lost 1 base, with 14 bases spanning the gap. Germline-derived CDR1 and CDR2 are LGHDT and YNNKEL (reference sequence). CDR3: CASSQLVVPSNTEAFF. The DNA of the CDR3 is TGTGCCAGCAGCCAACTCGTTGTTCCCTCGAACACTGAAGCTTTCTTT.

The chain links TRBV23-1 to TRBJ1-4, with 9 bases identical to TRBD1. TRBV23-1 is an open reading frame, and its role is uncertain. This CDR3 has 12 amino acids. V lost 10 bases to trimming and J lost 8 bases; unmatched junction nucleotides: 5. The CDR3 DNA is TGCGCCAACTACAGGGGGCGGGAAAAACTGTTTTTT. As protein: CANYRGREKLFF.

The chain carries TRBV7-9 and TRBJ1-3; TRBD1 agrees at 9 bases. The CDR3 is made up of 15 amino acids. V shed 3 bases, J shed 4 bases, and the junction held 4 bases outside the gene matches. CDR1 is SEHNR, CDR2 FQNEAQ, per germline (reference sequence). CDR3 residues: CASSFRQGVGNTIYF. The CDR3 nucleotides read TGTGCCAGCAGCTTCAGACAGGGGGTCGGAAACACCATATATTTT.

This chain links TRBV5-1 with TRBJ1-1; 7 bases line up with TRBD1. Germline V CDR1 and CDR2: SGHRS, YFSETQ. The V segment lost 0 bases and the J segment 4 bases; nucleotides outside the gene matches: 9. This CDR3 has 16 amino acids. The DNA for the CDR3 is TGCGCCAGCAGCTTGGAAACAGGGGTGATTGGCACTGAAGCTTTCTTT. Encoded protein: CASSLETGVIGTEAFF.

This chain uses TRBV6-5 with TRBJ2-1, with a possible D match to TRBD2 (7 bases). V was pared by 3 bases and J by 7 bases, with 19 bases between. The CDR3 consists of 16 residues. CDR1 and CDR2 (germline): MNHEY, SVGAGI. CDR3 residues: CASSYYGGLAGNEQFF. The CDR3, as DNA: TGTGCCAGCAGTTATTACGGGGGGCTCGCGGGAAATGAGCAGTTCTTC.

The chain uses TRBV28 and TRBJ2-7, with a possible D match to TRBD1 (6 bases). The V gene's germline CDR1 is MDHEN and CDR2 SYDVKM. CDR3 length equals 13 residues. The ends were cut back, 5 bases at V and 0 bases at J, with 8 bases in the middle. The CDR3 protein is CASSTGISYEQYF. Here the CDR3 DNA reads TGTGCCAGCAGTACAGGGATCTCCTACGAGCAGTACTTC.

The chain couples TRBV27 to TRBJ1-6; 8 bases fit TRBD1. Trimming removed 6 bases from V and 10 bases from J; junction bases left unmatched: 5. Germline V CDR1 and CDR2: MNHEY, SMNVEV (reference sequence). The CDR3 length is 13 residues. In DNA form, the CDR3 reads TGTGCCAGCAGGTGGACAGGGACATCACCCCTCCACTTT. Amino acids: CASRWTGTSPLHF.

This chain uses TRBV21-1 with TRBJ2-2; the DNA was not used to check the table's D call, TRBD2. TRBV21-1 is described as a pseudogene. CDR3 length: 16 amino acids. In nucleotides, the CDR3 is TGTGCCAGCAGCAAAAAAGGAGCGAACTACACCGGGGAGCTGTTTTTT. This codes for CASSKKGANYTGELFF.

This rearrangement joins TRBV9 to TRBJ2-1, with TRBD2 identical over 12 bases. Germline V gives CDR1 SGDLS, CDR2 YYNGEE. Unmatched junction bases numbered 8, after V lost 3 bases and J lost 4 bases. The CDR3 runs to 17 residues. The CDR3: CASSGTSGTHRYNEQFF. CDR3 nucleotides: TGTGCCAGCAGCGGGACTAGCGGGACCCACCGGTACAATGAGCAGTTCTTC. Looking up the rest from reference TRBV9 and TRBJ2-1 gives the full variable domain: DSGVTQTPKHLITATGQRVTLRCSPRSGDLSVYWYQQSLDQGLQFLIQYYNGEERAKGNILERFSAQQFPDLHSELNLSSLELGDSALYFCASSGTSGTHRYNEQFFGPGTRLTVL.

The CDR3, as DNA: TGTGCCAGCAGCCCCGGGACTAGCGGGATCACGGATACGCAGTATTTT. Translating it yields CASSPGTSGITDTQYF. This chain connects TRBV5-4 to TRBJ2-3; 13 bases match TRBD2. V shed 4 bases, J shed 6 bases, and the junction held 8 bases outside the gene matches. Germline CDR1 SGHNT, CDR2 YYREEE (reference sequence). CDR3 length: 16 residues. The whole variable domain, remainder taken from reference TRBV5-4 and TRBJ2-3, is ETGVTQSPTHLIKTRGQQVTLRCSSQSGHNTVSWYQQALGQGPQFIFQYYREEENGRGNFPPRFSGLQFPNYSSELNVNALELDDSALYLCASSPGTSGITDTQYFGPGTRLTVL.

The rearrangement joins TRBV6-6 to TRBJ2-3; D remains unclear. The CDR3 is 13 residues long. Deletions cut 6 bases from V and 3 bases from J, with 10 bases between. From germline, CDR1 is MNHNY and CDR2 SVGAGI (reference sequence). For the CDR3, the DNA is TGTGCCAGCAGCCCCCCCGGGACAGATACGCAGTATTTT. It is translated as CASSPPGTDTQYF.

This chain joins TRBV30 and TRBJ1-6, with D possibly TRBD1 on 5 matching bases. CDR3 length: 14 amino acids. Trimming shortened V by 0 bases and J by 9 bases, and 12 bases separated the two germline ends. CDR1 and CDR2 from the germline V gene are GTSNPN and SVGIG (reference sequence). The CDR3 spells CAWSVPGWASPLHF. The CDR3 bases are TGTGCCTGGAGTGTACCAGGGTGGGCTTCACCCCTCCACTTT.

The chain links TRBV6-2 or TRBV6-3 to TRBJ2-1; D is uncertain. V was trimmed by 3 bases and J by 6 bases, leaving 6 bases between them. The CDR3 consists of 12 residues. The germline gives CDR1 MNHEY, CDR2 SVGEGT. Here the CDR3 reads CASSYYTNEQFF. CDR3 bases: TGTGCCAGCAGTTATTACACCAATGAGCAGTTCTTC.

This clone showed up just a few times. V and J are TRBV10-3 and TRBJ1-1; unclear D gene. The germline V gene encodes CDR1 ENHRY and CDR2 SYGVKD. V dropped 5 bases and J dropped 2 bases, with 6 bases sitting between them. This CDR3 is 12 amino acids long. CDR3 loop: CAISQANTEAFF. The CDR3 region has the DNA TGTGCCATCAGTCAAGCTAACACTGAAGCTTTCTTT.

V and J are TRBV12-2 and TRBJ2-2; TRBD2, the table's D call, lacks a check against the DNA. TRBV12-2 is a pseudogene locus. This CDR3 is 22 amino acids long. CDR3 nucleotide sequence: TGTGCAAGTCGCTTAGCAAAGGCCGGGACTAGCGGGAGGGCCGCAGGCACCGGGGAGCTGTTTTTT. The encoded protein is CASRLAKAGTSGRAAGTGELFF.

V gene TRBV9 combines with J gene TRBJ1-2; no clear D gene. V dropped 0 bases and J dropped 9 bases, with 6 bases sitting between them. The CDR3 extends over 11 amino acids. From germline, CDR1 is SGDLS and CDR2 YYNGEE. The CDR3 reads CASSVGASYTF. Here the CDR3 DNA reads TGTGCCAGCAGCGTAGGAGCGAGCTACACCTTC.

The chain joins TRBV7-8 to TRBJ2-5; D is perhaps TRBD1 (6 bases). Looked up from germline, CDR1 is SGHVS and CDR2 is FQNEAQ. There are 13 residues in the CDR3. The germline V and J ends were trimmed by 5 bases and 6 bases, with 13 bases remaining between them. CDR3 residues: CASSPTGHKTQYF. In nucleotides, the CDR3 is TGTGCCAGCAGCCCAACAGGGCACAAGACCCAGTACTTC.

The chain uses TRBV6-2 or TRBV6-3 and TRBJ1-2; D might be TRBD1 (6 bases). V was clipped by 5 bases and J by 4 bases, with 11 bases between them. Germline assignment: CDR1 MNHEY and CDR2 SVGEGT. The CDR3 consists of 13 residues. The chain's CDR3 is CASSTGQLYGYTF. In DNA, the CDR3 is TGTGCCAGCAGTACCGGACAGCTCTATGGCTACACCTTC.

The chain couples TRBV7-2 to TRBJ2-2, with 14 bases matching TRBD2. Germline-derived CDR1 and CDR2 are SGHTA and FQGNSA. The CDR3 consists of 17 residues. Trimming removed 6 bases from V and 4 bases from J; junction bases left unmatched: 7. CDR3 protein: CASRLTSGGAGTGELFF. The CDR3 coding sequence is TGTGCCAGCAGACTGACTAGCGGGGGGGCAGGCACCGGGGAGCTGTTTTTT.